The T cell receptor (beta chain) under discussion was sequenced for a study of CD8 T cells in ankylosing spondylitis. Study-level results: A TCR beta motif of several highly homologous variants appeared characteristic of ankylosing spondylitis blood. Previous work reported some of these motif variants in the synovial fluid and blood of reactive arthritis. Significant enrichment of disease-linked clones was reported in matched ankylosing spondylitis synovial fluid.

Scientists made TCR beta libraries using quantitative 5'-RACE with molecular barcodes. TCRdb recomputed calls from the 5' RACE reads with MiXCR, one row per CDR3 protein. Of fewer than 80,000 distinct CDR3 sequences detected, roughly 5.3% appear once; the ten largest clones hold 2.2%. CDR3 length: 14 amino acids. J lost 6 bases, V lost 3 bases, and 8 bases had no gene match. CDR1 and CDR2 from the germline V gene are SGHRS and YFSETQ. This clonotype appeared many times. Its antigen is still unknown. The chain uses TRBV5-1 and TRBJ2-5, with 7 nucleotides matching TRBD1. Sequenced input: blood, either unsorted or a sorted T cell fraction (not recorded which). This TCR was recovered from a male donor with ankylosing spondylitis or in good health (not recorded which). The CDR3 region has the DNA TGCGCCAGCAGCTCCGGACAGGAAAAAAAGACCCAGTACTTC. It yields the protein CASSSGQEKKTQYF.